This T cell receptor beta chain was found in a study of blood T cells in healthy people across ages. Germline CDR1 MNHNY, CDR2 SVGAGI (reference sequence). CDR3 length equals 12 residues. V lost 6 bases, J lost 3 bases, and 2 bases stayed unmatched. Whenever a sample was processed, at least 6.5 million PBMCs were isolated. Samples each had at least 5 micrograms of total RNA extracted. The authors ran a second PCR of 7 to 11 cycles using a sample-barcoded 5' primer and a J-beta primer mix. CDR3-containing paired-end reads numbered at least 3 million in each sample. TCRdb analysed the 5' RACE reads with MiXCR anew, one entry per CDR3 protein. The data contain roughly 800,000 distinct CDR3 sequences, about 55% of them singletons.

Input material: blood. The sequence was obtained from a man older than 75 in good health. The J gene is TRBJ2-7, the V gene TRBV6-6, with 7 bases that match TRBD2. CDR3: CASRAGDYEQYF. CDR3 nucleotide sequence: TGTGCCAGCAGGGCGGGAGACTACGAGCAGTACTTC.